The clone carrying this TCR beta chain was detected a few times. This record belongs to a study of blood T cell repertoires in COVID-19. About the study: Specimens from acute and convalescent COVID-19 originated in the United States, Italy and Spain. T cells, B-cell-depleted T cells, or PBMCs supplied cDNA or gDNA.

Under the authors' procedure: Reference gene primer amplification gave nucleated cell count estimates. TCRdb's copy holds only in-frame clones and misses some; the assay was immunoSEQ multiplex PCR. V, J and clone size reflect that table, while D and trimming were determined from the DNA. The sample holds under 200,000 clones, roughly 80% seen once. This CDR3 is 15 amino acids long. Sample: peripheral blood. The origin of this receptor is a human donor in a cohort sampled during active COVID-19. The chain carries TRBV21-1 and TRBJ2-7; the tabulated D call, TRBD1, remains unverified against the DNA. TRBV21-1 is a recognized pseudogene. This CDR3 reads CASSMWTGGSYEQYF. The CDR3 DNA sequence: TGTGCCAGCAGCATGTGGACAGGGGGCTCCTACGAGCAGTACTTC.